This is a list of T cell receptor beta chains from one sample in a study of type 1 regulatory T cells. Their cognate antigens are unknown. In TCRdb, the reads were re-called with MiXCR into one record per CDR3 protein. The data hold more than 50,000 distinct CDR3 sequences, with 60% to 80% observed a single time. Sample: cultured non-Tr1 T cells, either the whole culture or a sorted T cell fraction (not recorded which). These receptors all come from a human donor in good health. Each CDR3 is given with its conserved first and last residue. Fields, in order: V gene, clone size, CDR3 protein. Where a row states a size, it is once, few, many or the class of an expanded clone; other rows omit it.

TRBV7-8 many CASSFAGTSGREGTNEQFF
TRBV2 . CASSLDNTEAFF
TRBV24-1 . CATSDIRTGGVYGYTF
TRBV5-1 few CASSEVSNTEAFF
TRBV7-2 . CASSLFGGNTEAFF
TRBV7-2 . CASSFGNSRYEQFF
TRBV18 few CASSQTPDAEGYTF
TRBV12-3/TRBV12-4 few CASSLSGSRGYTF
TRBV25-1 once CASPLGRFLKMWNTEAFF
TRBV5-5 . CASSLSSALGVQETQYF